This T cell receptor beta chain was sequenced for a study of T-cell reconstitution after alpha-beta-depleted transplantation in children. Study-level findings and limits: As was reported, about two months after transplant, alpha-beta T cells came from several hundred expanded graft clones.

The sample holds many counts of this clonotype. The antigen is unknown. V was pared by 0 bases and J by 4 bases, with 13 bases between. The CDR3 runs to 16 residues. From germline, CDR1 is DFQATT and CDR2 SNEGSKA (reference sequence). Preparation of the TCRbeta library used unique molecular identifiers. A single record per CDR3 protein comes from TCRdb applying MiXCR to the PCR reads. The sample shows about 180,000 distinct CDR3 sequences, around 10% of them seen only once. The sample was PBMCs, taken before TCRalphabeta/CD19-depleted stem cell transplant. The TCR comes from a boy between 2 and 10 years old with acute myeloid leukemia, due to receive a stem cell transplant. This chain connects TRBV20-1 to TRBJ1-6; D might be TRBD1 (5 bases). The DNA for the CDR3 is TGCAGTGCTAGAGAGAACCCGGGACTTTATAATTCACCCCTCCACTTT. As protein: CSARENPGLYNSPLHF.